This T cell receptor beta chain emerged from a study of blood T cell repertoires in COVID-19. This CDR3 contains 14 residues. Trimming took off 5 bases at V and 7 bases at J, with 14 bases between the two ends. CDR1 and CDR2 from the germline V gene are SEHNR and FQNEAQ (reference sequence). TCRdb's table, derived via immunoSEQ multiplex PCR, lists solely in-frame clones and lacks some. This sample has about 40,000 clones; roughly 84% occur once, and the top ten carry 2.4%. The clonotype originates from a human donor in a cohort sampled during active COVID-19. Sequencing used peripheral blood. The chain joins TRBV7-9 to TRBJ2-2; TRBD2 is a possible D gene (6 bases). The CDR3 protein is CASSALANGGELFF. CDR3 bases: TGTGCCAGCAGCGCGCTAGCGAATGGCGGGGAGCTGTTTTTT.